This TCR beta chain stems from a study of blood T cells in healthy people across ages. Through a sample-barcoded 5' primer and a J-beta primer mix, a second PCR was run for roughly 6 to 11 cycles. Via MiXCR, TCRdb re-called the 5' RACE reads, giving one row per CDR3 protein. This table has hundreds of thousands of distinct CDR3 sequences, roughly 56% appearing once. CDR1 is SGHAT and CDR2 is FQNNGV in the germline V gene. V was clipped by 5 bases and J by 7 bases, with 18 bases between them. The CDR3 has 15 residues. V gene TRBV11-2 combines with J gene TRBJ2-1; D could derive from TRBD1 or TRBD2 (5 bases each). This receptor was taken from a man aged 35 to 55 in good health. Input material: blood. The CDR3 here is CASSRDVGRWNEQFF. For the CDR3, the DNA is TGTGCCAGCAGCCGGGACGTCGGAAGGTGGAATGAGCAGTTCTTC.